The T cell receptor (beta chain) described here comes from a study of T cell responses to AZD1222 COVID-19 vaccine. This clone turned up a few times. Its specificity is unknown. Points from the study as a whole: There were vaccine-associated CD4 TCRs across spike, dominant at 160-218 and 743-854. Repertoires were obtained solely post-peak T cell response.

The table came from immunoSEQ multiplex PCR; TCRdb's copy has only in-frame clones and leaves some out. The sample holds some 94,000 clones, nearly 90% seen once. V shed 1 base, J shed 5 bases, and the junction held 2 bases outside the gene matches. The CDR3 length is 14 residues. Germline V gene lookup returns CDR1 KGHDR and CDR2 SFDVKD. The source is an adult in good health. Sequencing used peripheral blood, obtained on day 0 of AZD1222 vaccination. The V and J genes are TRBV24-1 and TRBJ1-2; 8 bases align to TRBD1. CDR3 residues: CATSDFGQGYGYTF. The CDR3 DNA is TGTGCCACCAGTGATTTTGGACAGGGATATGGCTACACCTTC.